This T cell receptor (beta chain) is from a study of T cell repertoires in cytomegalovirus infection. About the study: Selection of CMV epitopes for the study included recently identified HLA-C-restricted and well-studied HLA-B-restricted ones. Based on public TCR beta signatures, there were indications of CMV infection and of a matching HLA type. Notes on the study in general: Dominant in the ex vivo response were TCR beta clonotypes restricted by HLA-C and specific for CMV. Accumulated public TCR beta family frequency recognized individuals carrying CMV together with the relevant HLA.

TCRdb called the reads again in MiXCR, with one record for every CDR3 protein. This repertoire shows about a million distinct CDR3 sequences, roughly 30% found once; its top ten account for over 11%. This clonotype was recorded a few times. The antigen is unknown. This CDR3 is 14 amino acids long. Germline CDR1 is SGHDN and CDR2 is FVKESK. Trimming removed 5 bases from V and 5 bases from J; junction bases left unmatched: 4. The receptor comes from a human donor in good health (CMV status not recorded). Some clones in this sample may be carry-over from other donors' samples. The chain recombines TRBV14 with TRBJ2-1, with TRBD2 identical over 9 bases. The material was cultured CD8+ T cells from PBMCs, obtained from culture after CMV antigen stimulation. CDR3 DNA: TGTGCCAGCAGCGAGCGGGGGGTTAACAATGAGCAGTTCTTC. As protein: CASSERGVNNEQFF.